A single TCR beta chain is shown here with its context. Between the trimmed V and J ends, which lost 7 bases and 3 bases, there was a span of 9 bases. The CDR3 consists of 11 residues. The germline CDR1 and CDR2 sequences are DFQATT and SNEGSKA (reference sequence). This entry comes from a study of T cell changes during pregnancy in multiple sclerosis. Produced via immunoSEQ multiplex PCR; TCRdb's table is partial and in-frame only. Among 85,000 to 90,000 clones, more than 85% were seen once, and the ten largest hold under 2%. This material consisted of peripheral blood, taken in the first trimester of pregnancy. The source of this sequence is a female donor in good health, enrolled as a control in a pregnancy study. The chain has TRBV20-1 and TRBJ1-1, with a tentative D call TRBD1 (6 bases). This CDR3 is CSVPGDTEAFF. CDR3 bases: TGCAGTGTTCCAGGGGACACTGAAGCTTTCTTT.